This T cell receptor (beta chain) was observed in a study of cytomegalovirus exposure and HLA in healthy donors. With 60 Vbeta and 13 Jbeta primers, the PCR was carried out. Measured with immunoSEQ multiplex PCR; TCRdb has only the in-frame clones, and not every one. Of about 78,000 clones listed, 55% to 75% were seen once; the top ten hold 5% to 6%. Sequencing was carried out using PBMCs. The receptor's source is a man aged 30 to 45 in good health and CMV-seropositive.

CDR3 bases: TGCAGCGTAAGAATGGCGGGGGCGAACACTGAAGCTTTCTTT. The encoded protein is CSVRMAGANTEAFF. The chain couples TRBV29-1 to TRBJ1-1; D possibly corresponds to TRBD1 (6 bases). V lost 6 bases to trimming and J lost 1 base, with 15 bases between them. The V gene's germline CDR1 is SQVTM and CDR2 ANQGSEA. CDR3 length: 14 amino acids.